Following are 14 T cell receptor beta chains from one sample sequenced in a study of cytomegalovirus exposure and HLA in healthy donors. The PCR had 60 Vbeta and 13 Jbeta primers. Produced via immunoSEQ multiplex PCR; TCRdb's table is partial and in-frame only. Seen in this sample are some 130,000 clones; the ten most common clones hold 1.5% to 2%. The sample was PBMCs. The receptors originated from a man between 18 and 35 years old in good health and CMV-seronegative.

The chain recombines TRBV7-9 with TRBJ1-4; 7 bases are a match to TRBD1. V lost 2 bases, J lost 5 bases, and 5 bases stayed unmatched. The CDR3 extends over 15 amino acids. The V gene's germline CDR1 is SEHNR and CDR2 FQNEAQ (reference sequence). The CDR3 DNA reads TGTGCCAGCAGCTTACTGGCAGGGGGGAATGAAAAACTGTTTTTT. Translated: CASSLLAGGNEKLFF.

In DNA, the CDR3 is TGCGCCAGCAGCTCCAAAGAGACCCAGTACTTC. It yields the protein CASSSKETQYF. The gene calls are TRBV5-1 and TRBJ2-5, with unresolved D. The germline gives CDR1 SGHRS, CDR2 YFSETQ. The germline V and J ends were trimmed by 3 bases and 3 bases, with 3 bases remaining between them. CDR3 length: 11 residues.

V is TRBV28 and J is TRBJ1-2; D is ambiguous. V was shortened by 3 bases and J by 10 bases, with 12 bases between the two germline ends. The germline V gene encodes CDR1 MDHEN and CDR2 SYDVKM. This CDR3 comprises 12 residues. CDR3 coding DNA: TGTGCCAGCAGTTTGGAGGTTCATGACTACACCTTC. Translation gives CASSLEVHDYTF.

This rearrangement joins TRBV2 to TRBJ2-7, with 7 bases fitting TRBD2. The V segment lost 4 bases and the J segment 3 bases; nucleotides outside the gene matches: 6. Germline lookup yields CDR1 SNHLY and CDR2 FYNNEI. This CDR3 is 14 amino acids long. The CDR3, as DNA: TGTGCCAGCAGTGGGGGGGGGACCGGCTACGAGCAGTACTTC. Protein: CASSGGGTGYEQYF.

This chain uses TRBV11-2 with TRBJ2-1, with TRBD2 as a possible D gene (5 bases). Trimming pared 6 bases from V and 0 bases from J, leaving 12 bases between. The CDR3 has 15 residues. Germline CDR1 SGHAT, CDR2 FQNNGV. The CDR3 nucleotides read TGTGCCAGCAGAATCCCGGGGAGCTCCTACAATGAGCAGTTCTTC. It encodes CASRIPGSSYNEQFF.

V gene TRBV16 combines with J gene TRBJ1-6; D not certain. From germline, CDR1 is KGHSY and CDR2 FQNENV. CDR3 size: 15 residues. V was trimmed by 5 bases and J by 7 bases, leaving 15 bases between them. The CDR3 region is CASSSNRGGNSPLHF. For the CDR3, the DNA is TGTGCCAGCAGCTCCAACCGCGGCGGGAATTCACCCCTCCACTTT.

The V and J genes are TRBV4-1 and TRBJ2-1; TRBD2 might be the D (6 bases). The CDR3 totals 16 residues. Germline V gives CDR1 MGHRA, CDR2 YSYEKL. Trimming took off 4 bases at V and 4 bases at J, with 17 bases between the two ends. CDR3 loop: CASSPRESALYNEQFF. The CDR3 DNA reads as TGCGCCAGCAGCCCACGGGAGAGCGCCCTATACAATGAGCAGTTCTTC.

The chain couples TRBV2 to TRBJ2-1; D not resolved. The CDR3 consists of 15 residues. Deletions cut 3 bases from V and 2 bases from J, with 11 bases between. The V gene's germline CDR1 is SNHLY and CDR2 FYNNEI. The CDR3 reads CASSDQTITYNEQFF. CDR3 nucleotide sequence: TGTGCCAGCAGTGACCAGACAATTACCTACAATGAGCAGTTCTTC.

The CDR3: CASSLGLTGQGTQYF. CDR3 sequence (DNA): TGTGCCAGCAGCCTAGGGTTGACAGGGCAGGGGACCCAGTACTTC. J is TRBJ2-5 and V is TRBV7-2, with 7 bases fitting TRBD1. The CDR3 runs to 15 residues. The germline gives CDR1 SGHTA, CDR2 FQGNSA. The trim removed 5 bases at V and 7 bases at J, leaving 13 bases unmatched.

V gene TRBV19 combines with J gene TRBJ2-7, with 9 bases that match TRBD1. The ends lost 5 bases at V and 3 bases at J; junction bases unmatched: 5. This CDR3 region has 14 residues. Looked up from germline, CDR1 is LNHDA and CDR2 is SQIVND (reference sequence). The CDR3 DNA follows: TGTGCCAGTAGTTCACCGGGACAGGGCTACGAGCAGTACTTC. It translates to CASSSPGQGYEQYF.

The genes are TRBV7-2 and TRBJ1-2; TRBD1 agrees at 9 bases. From germline, CDR1 is SGHTA and CDR2 FQGNSA. After removal of 5 bases from V and 1 base from J, the junction contained 5 bases not matched to a gene. This CDR3 has 15 amino acids. The CDR3 sequence is CASSRGQGLNYGYTF. In nucleotides, the CDR3 is TGTGCCAGCAGCCGGGGACAGGGCCTTAACTATGGCTACACCTTC.

The rearrangement uses TRBV29-1 and TRBJ2-1; TRBD2 aligns across 7 bases. There are 14 residues in the CDR3. Germline assignment: CDR1 SQVTM and CDR2 ANQGSEA. After removal of 5 bases from V and 2 bases from J, the junction contained 6 bases not matched to a gene. The CDR3 loop reads CSVRSGLAYNEQFF. The CDR3 region has the DNA TGCAGCGTTAGATCTGGACTAGCCTACAATGAGCAGTTCTTC.

The rearrangement uses TRBV27 and TRBJ1-2; 8 positions match TRBD1. This CDR3 has 13 residues. J was trimmed by 4 bases and V by 6 bases; bases with no gene match: 4. In germline, CDR1 is MNHEY, CDR2 SMNVEV (reference sequence). The CDR3 DNA follows: TGTGCCAGCAGACGGACAGGGTTCTATGGCTACACCTTC. Residues: CASRRTGFYGYTF.

The CDR3 bases are TGTGCCAGCAGCGCCACAGGTTCCGCAGCTTTCTTT. It encodes CASSATGSAAFF. This chain uses TRBV9 with TRBJ1-1; TRBD1 might be the D (5 bases). CDR1 is SGDLS and CDR2 is YYNGEE in the germline V gene. This CDR3 region has 12 residues. Between the trimmed V and J ends, which lost 3 bases and 10 bases, there was a span of 13 bases.